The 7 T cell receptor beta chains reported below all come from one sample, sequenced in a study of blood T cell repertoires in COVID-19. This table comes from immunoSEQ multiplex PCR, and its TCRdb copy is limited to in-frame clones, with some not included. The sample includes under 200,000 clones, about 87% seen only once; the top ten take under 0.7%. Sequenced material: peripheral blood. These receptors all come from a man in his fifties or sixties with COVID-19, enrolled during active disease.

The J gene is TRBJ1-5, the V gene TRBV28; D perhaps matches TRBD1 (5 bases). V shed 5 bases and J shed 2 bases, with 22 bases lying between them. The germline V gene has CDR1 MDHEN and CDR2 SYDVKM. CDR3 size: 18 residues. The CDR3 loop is CASSPDRAGTGGNQPQHF. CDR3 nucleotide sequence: TGTGCCAGCAGTCCTGACCGGGCAGGGACGGGAGGCAATCAGCCCCAGCATTTT.

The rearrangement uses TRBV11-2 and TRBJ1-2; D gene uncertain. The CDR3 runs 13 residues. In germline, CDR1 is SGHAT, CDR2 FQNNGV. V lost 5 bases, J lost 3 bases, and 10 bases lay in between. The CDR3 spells CASSLGRDYGYTF. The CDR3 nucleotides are TGTGCCAGCAGCCTGGGGAGGGACTATGGCTACACCTTC.

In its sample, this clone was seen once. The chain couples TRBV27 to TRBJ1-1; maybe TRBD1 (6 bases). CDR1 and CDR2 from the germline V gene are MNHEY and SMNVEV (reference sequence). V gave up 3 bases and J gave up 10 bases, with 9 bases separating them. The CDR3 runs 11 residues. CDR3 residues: CASSLGGRAFF. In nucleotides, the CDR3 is TGTGCCAGCAGTTTGGGGGGGCGAGCTTTCTTT.

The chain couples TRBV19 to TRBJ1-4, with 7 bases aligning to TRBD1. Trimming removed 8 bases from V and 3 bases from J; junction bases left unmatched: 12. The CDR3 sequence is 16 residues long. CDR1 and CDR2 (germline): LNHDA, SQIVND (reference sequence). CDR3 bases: TGTGCCAGTGCCTATGACCACAGGGGATCTAATGAAAAACTGTTTTTT. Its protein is CASAYDHRGSNEKLFF.

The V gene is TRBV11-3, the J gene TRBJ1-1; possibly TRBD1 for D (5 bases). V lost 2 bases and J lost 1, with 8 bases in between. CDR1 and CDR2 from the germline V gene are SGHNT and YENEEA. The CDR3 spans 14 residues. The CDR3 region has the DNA TGTGCCAGCAGCTTAACAGGTCCGAACACTGAAGCTTTCTTT. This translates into CASSLTGPNTEAFF.

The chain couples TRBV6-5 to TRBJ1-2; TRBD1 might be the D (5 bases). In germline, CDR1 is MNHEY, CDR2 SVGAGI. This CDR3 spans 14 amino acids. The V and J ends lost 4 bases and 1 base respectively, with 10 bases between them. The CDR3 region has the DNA TGTGCCAGCAGTTCAGAGCAGGGTAACTATGGCTACACCTTC. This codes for CASSSEQGNYGYTF.

CDR3 region: CASSSGLQNTEAFF. In nucleotides, the CDR3 is TGTGCCAGCAGTTCGGGACTGCAGAACACTGAAGCTTTCTTT. This rearrangement joins TRBV27 to TRBJ1-1; D perhaps matches TRBD1 (5 bases). This CDR3 comprises 14 residues. CDR1 and CDR2 from the germline V gene are MNHEY and SMNVEV (reference sequence). Trimming took 4 bases from V and 1 from J, leaving 10 bases between them.